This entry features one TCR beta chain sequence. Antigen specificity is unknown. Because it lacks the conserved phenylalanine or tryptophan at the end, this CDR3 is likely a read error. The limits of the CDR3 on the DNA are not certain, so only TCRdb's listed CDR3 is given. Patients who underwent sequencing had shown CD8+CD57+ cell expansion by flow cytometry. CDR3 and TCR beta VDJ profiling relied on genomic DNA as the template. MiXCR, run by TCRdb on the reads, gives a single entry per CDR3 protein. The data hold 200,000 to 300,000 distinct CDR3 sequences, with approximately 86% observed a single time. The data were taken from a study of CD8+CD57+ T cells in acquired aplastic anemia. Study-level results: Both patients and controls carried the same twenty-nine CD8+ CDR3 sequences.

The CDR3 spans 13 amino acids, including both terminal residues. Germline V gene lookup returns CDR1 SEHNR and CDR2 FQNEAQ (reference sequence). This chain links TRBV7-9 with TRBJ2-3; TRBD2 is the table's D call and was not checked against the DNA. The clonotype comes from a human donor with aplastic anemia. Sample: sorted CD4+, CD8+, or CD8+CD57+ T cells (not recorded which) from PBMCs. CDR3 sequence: CASSREGNAVQHL.